The rows below give T cell receptor beta chains drawn from one sample of a study of Graves' ophthalmopathy and Graves' hyperthyroidism. From the multiplex PCR reads, TCRdb called clonotypes with MiXCR, one entry per CDR3 protein. The sample consists of 200,000 to 300,000 distinct CDR3 sequences, roughly 50% of them appearing once. The specimen sequenced was peripheral blood. The receptors stem from an adult man with Graves' ophthalmopathy. CDR3s include the opening cysteine and the closing phenylalanine or tryptophan. The D gene is left open where the match is weak. Not all rows give a size; the values are once, few, many and, for expanded clones, a class.

cdr3_aa: CSVATKVANYGYTF
cdr3_nt: TGCAGCGTGGCAACTAAGGTGGCTAACTATGGCTACACCTTC
j_call: TRBJ1-2
clone_size: many
d_call: -
v_call: TRBV29-1

cdr3_aa: CAIAQGGADYEQYF
cdr3_nt: TGTGCCATAGCCCAGGGTGGCGCGGACTACGAGCAGTACTTC
j_call: TRBJ2-7
clone_size: few
d_call: -
v_call: TRBV2

cdr3_aa: CASSRTEANYGYTF
cdr3_nt: TGTGCCAGCAGTAGGACAGAAGCTAACTATGGCTACACCTTC
j_call: TRBJ1-2
clone_size: -
d_call: -
v_call: TRBV9

cdr3_aa: CASSISWLNQPQHF
cdr3_nt: TGTGCCAGTAGTATCTCTTGGCTAAATCAGCCCCAGCATTTT
j_call: TRBJ1-5
clone_size: few
d_call: -
v_call: TRBV19

cdr3_aa: CASSESGQGADEQYF
cdr3_nt: TGCGCCAGCAGTGAGTCGGGACAGGGGGCGGACGAGCAGTACTTC
j_call: TRBJ2-7
clone_size: -
d_call: TRBD1
v_call: TRBV10-1

cdr3_aa: CASSSDSSINYGYTF
cdr3_nt: TGTGCCAGCAGTTCGGACAGCTCGATTAACTATGGCTACACCTTC
j_call: TRBJ1-2
clone_size: -
d_call: -
v_call: TRBV7-9

cdr3_aa: CASRPGQGHSPLHF
cdr3_nt: TGTGCCAGCAGGCCGGGACAGGGCCATTCACCCCTCCACTTT
j_call: TRBJ1-6
clone_size: -
d_call: TRBD1
v_call: TRBV10-3

cdr3_aa: CAISVLGPETQPQHF
cdr3_nt: TGTGCCATCAGTGTCCTCGGGCCGGAGACTCAGCCCCAGCATTTT
j_call: TRBJ1-5
clone_size: -
d_call: -
v_call: TRBV10-3

cdr3_aa: CASRDDRGYEQYF
cdr3_nt: TGTGCCAGCAGGGATGACAGGGGCTACGAGCAGTACTTC
j_call: TRBJ2-7
clone_size: many
d_call: TRBD1
v_call: TRBV25-1

cdr3_aa: CASSLWTGLHSGANVLTF
cdr3_nt: TGTGCCAGCAGCTTGTGGACAGGTCTCCATTCTGGGGCCAACGTCCTGACTTTC
j_call: TRBJ2-6
clone_size: many
d_call: TRBD1
v_call: TRBV7-9

cdr3_aa: CASSLGGRGIRETQYF
cdr3_nt: TGTGCCAGCAGTTTAGGCGGCAGGGGGATCCGGGAGACCCAGTACTTC
j_call: TRBJ2-5
clone_size: few
d_call: TRBD1
v_call: TRBV12-3/TRBV12-4

cdr3_aa: CASSQEQGSNQPQHF
cdr3_nt: TGTGCCAGCAGCCAAGAACAGGGTTCCAATCAGCCCCAGCATTTT
j_call: TRBJ1-5
clone_size: -
d_call: -
v_call: TRBV4-1

cdr3_aa: CASSQEVGRTGHYEQYF
cdr3_nt: TGTGCCAGCAGCCAAGAAGTGGGCAGGACAGGTCATTACGAGCAGTACTTC
j_call: TRBJ2-7
clone_size: -
d_call: TRBD1
v_call: TRBV7-9

cdr3_aa: CASSVQGSAYGYTF
cdr3_nt: TGTGCCAGCAGTGTGCAGGGTAGCGCCTATGGCTACACCTTC
j_call: TRBJ1-2
clone_size: -
d_call: -
v_call: TRBV2

cdr3_aa: CASSQEGGAAYNSPLHF
cdr3_nt: TGTGCCAGCAGCCAAGAGGGGGGGGCAGCCTATAATTCACCCCTCCACTTT
j_call: TRBJ1-6
clone_size: -
d_call: -
v_call: TRBV9

cdr3_aa: CSARGRQGSYEQYF
cdr3_nt: TGCAGTGCTAGGGGGCGACAGGGCTCCTACGAGCAGTACTTC
j_call: TRBJ2-7
clone_size: many
d_call: TRBD1
v_call: TRBV20-1

cdr3_aa: CASSQGYRQGETQYF
cdr3_nt: TGCGCCAGCAGCCAAGGGTACAGACAGGGAGAGACCCAGTACTTC
j_call: TRBJ2-5
clone_size: -
d_call: TRBD1
v_call: TRBV7-2

cdr3_aa: CASSLDRGFGETQYF
cdr3_nt: TGTGCCAGCAGCTTAGACAGGGGCTTCGGTGAGACCCAGTACTTC
j_call: TRBJ2-5
clone_size: few
d_call: TRBD1
v_call: TRBV7-8

cdr3_aa: CASSTASGRETQYF
cdr3_nt: TGTGCCAGCAGCACAGCTAGCGGGAGAGAGACCCAGTACTTC
j_call: TRBJ2-5
clone_size: many
d_call: TRBD2
v_call: TRBV7-8

cdr3_aa: CATSGGLAGGSETQYF
cdr3_nt: TGTGCCACCAGTGGCGGACTAGCGGGAGGTTCTGAGACCCAGTACTTC
j_call: TRBJ2-5
clone_size: -
d_call: TRBD2
v_call: TRBV24-1

cdr3_aa: CSVAGTGVEKLFF
cdr3_nt: TGCAGTGTTGCCGGGACAGGTGTTGAAAAACTGTTTTTT
j_call: TRBJ1-4
clone_size: -
d_call: TRBD1
v_call: TRBV20-1

cdr3_aa: CASSLDREKLFF
cdr3_nt: TGCGCCAGCAGTTTAGACAGAGAAAAACTGTTTTTT
j_call: TRBJ1-4
clone_size: few
d_call: -
v_call: TRBV5-1

cdr3_aa: CSARDGTVQETQYF
cdr3_nt: TGCAGTGCTAGAGACGGGACAGTCCAAGAGACCCAGTACTTC
j_call: TRBJ2-5
clone_size: few
d_call: TRBD1
v_call: TRBV20-1

cdr3_aa: CASSYSASGDSYEQYF
cdr3_nt: TGTGCCAGCAGTTACTCGGCTAGCGGGGACTCCTACGAGCAGTACTTC
j_call: TRBJ2-7
clone_size: -
d_call: TRBD2
v_call: TRBV6-2/TRBV6-3

cdr3_aa: CSASGTGKAYEQYF
cdr3_nt: TGCAGTGCTAGCGGGACAGGGAAGGCCTACGAGCAGTACTTC
j_call: TRBJ2-7
clone_size: -
d_call: TRBD1
v_call: TRBV20-1

cdr3_aa: CASSFRASGRAYEQYF
cdr3_nt: TGTGCCAGCAGTTTCAGAGCTAGCGGGAGGGCCTACGAGCAGTACTTC
j_call: TRBJ2-7
clone_size: -
d_call: TRBD2
v_call: TRBV12-3/TRBV12-4

cdr3_aa: CASSYHNDHDRAGANVLTF
cdr3_nt: TGTGCCAGCAGTTACCATAACGACCATGACAGGGCTGGGGCCAACGTCCTGACTTTC
j_call: TRBJ2-6
clone_size: -
d_call: TRBD1
v_call: TRBV10-3

cdr3_aa: CSARDLASQETQYF
cdr3_nt: TGCAGTGCTAGAGATTTGGCCAGCCAAGAGACCCAGTACTTC
j_call: TRBJ2-5
clone_size: -
d_call: -
v_call: TRBV20-1

cdr3_aa: CASSARGSGSNEQYF
cdr3_nt: TGTGCCAGCAGCGCCCGAGGTAGCGGGTCCAACGAGCAGTACTTC
j_call: TRBJ2-7
clone_size: once
d_call: TRBD2
v_call: TRBV7-8

cdr3_aa: CASSARDARWETQYF
cdr3_nt: TGCGCCAGCAGTGCTAGGGACGCACGGTGGGAGACCCAGTACTTC
j_call: TRBJ2-5
clone_size: -
d_call: -
v_call: TRBV10-2

cdr3_aa: CSCTGGNYGYTF
cdr3_nt: TGCAGCTGTACAGGGGGAAACTATGGCTACACCTTC
j_call: TRBJ1-2
clone_size: many
d_call: TRBD1
v_call: TRBV29-1

cdr3_aa: CASSTQAQETQYF
cdr3_nt: TGCGCCAGCAGTACCCAGGCCCAAGAGACCCAGTACTTC
j_call: TRBJ2-5
clone_size: few
d_call: -
v_call: TRBV5-1

cdr3_aa: CASSILAQKLSNYGYTF
cdr3_nt: TGTGCCAGCAGCATCCTCGCCCAAAAGTTATCTAACTATGGCTACACCTTC
j_call: TRBJ1-2
clone_size: few
d_call: -
v_call: TRBV7-3

cdr3_aa: CAISEQPLREQYF
cdr3_nt: TGTGCCATCAGTGAGCAGCCGCTTCGGGAGCAGTACTTC
j_call: TRBJ2-7
clone_size: many
d_call: -
v_call: TRBV10-3

cdr3_aa: CSASEGQPQYF
cdr3_nt: TGCAGTGCTAGTGAGGGTCAGCCCCAGTACTTC
j_call: TRBJ2-5
clone_size: once
d_call: -
v_call: TRBV20-1

cdr3_aa: CASSLRTAGGLFF
cdr3_nt: TGTGCCAGCAGCTTAAGGACGGCAGGGGGGCTGTTTTTT
j_call: TRBJ2-2
clone_size: -
d_call: TRBD1
v_call: TRBV7-2

cdr3_aa: CASSLQDRAGELFF
cdr3_nt: TGTGCCAGCAGCCTACAAGACAGGGCCGGGGAGCTGTTTTTT
j_call: TRBJ2-2
clone_size: -
d_call: TRBD1
v_call: TRBV7-9

cdr3_aa: CASSPQDGNQPQHF
cdr3_nt: TGTGCCAGCAGCCCCCAGGACGGTAATCAGCCCCAGCATTTT
j_call: TRBJ1-5
clone_size: few
d_call: -
v_call: TRBV27

cdr3_aa: CASRGTGGKYGYTF
cdr3_nt: TGTGCCAGCAGAGGGACAGGGGGTAAATATGGCTACACCTTC
j_call: TRBJ1-2
clone_size: -
d_call: TRBD1
v_call: TRBV28

cdr3_aa: CASSLSRTGDNEQYF
cdr3_nt: TGTGCCAGCAGCTTAAGTAGGACAGGGGACAACGAGCAGTACTTC
j_call: TRBJ2-7
clone_size: many
d_call: TRBD1
v_call: TRBV7-9

cdr3_aa: CASRQTGGYGYTF
cdr3_nt: TGTGCCAGCAGGCAGACAGGGGGCTATGGCTACACCTTC
j_call: TRBJ1-2
clone_size: -
d_call: TRBD1
v_call: TRBV6-6

cdr3_aa: CASSEGTLNTEAFF
cdr3_nt: TGTGCCAGCAGTGAAGGGACATTGAACACTGAAGCTTTCTTT
j_call: TRBJ1-1
clone_size: few
d_call: -
v_call: TRBV2

cdr3_aa: CASSSDIQPQHF
cdr3_nt: TGTGCCAGCAGCTCCGACATACAGCCCCAGCATTTT
j_call: TRBJ1-5
clone_size: few
d_call: -
v_call: TRBV7-8

cdr3_aa: CASSLSPGGHGYTF
cdr3_nt: TGTGCCAGCAGTTTATCCCCAGGGGGTCATGGCTACACCTTC
j_call: TRBJ1-2
clone_size: -
d_call: TRBD1
v_call: TRBV28

cdr3_aa: CASQGATNEKLFF
cdr3_nt: TGTGCCTCGCAGGGAGCAACTAATGAAAAACTGTTTTTT
j_call: TRBJ1-4
clone_size: few
d_call: -
v_call: TRBV19

cdr3_aa: CASSFGGFYEQYF
cdr3_nt: TGTGCCAGCAGTTTCGGGGGTTTCTACGAGCAGTACTTC
j_call: TRBJ2-7
clone_size: -
d_call: -
v_call: TRBV12-3/TRBV12-4

cdr3_aa: CASSLIGGYEQYF
cdr3_nt: TGTGCCAGCAGTTTGATCGGGGGTTACGAGCAGTACTTC
j_call: TRBJ2-7
clone_size: few
d_call: -
v_call: TRBV12-3/TRBV12-4